This T cell receptor (beta chain) was observed in a study of T cell repertoires in cytomegalovirus infection. This clonotype has a count of ten or more. Its antigen is still unknown. TCRdb reanalysed the reads using MiXCR and keeps one entry per CDR3 protein. This sample has some 940,000 distinct CDR3 sequences, with roughly 30% found just once. This clonotype was obtained from a human donor in good health (CMV status not recorded). Some clones in this sample may be carry-over from other donors' samples. The specimen comprised cultured CD8+ T cells from PBMCs, sampled from culture after CMV antigen stimulation.

DNA of the CDR3: TGTGCCAGCAGCTTAGCGGATGTTGTAGAGACCCAGTACTTC. It yields the protein CASSLADVVETQYF. J is TRBJ2-5 and V is TRBV7-9; D ambiguous. Germline assignment: CDR1 SEHNR and CDR2 FQNEAQ (reference sequence). The CDR3 has 14 amino acids. Trimming left V 0 bases short and J 4 bases short, with 9 bases between.